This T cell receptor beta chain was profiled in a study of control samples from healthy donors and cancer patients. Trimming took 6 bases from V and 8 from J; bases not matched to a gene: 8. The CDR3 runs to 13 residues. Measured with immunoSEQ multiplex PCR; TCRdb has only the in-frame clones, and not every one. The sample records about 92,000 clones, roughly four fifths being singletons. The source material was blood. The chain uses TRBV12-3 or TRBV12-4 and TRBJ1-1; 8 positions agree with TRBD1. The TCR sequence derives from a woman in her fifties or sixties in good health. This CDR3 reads CASSTGRTGEAFF. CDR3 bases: TGTGCCAGCAGCACCGGCCGGACAGGGGAAGCTTTCTTT.